This entry describes one TCR beta chain. This sample stems from a study of blood T cell repertoires in COVID-19. This table comes from immunoSEQ multiplex PCR, and its TCRdb copy is limited to in-frame clones, with some not included. The sample lists 110,000 or so clones, approximately 86% occurring once. Trimming cost V 7 bases and J 2 bases; bases outside gene matches: 9. Per germline, CDR1 SGHAT and CDR2 FQNNGV. The CDR3 length is 15 residues. The source of this sequence is a human donor in a cohort sampled during active COVID-19. Sequencing was performed on peripheral blood. J is TRBJ2-3 and V is TRBV11-2, with 7 bases identical to TRBD1. CDR3 in amino acids: CASNPRRGFTDTQYF. For the CDR3, the DNA is TGTGCCAGCAACCCTCGCAGGGGGTTCACAGATACGCAGTATTTT.